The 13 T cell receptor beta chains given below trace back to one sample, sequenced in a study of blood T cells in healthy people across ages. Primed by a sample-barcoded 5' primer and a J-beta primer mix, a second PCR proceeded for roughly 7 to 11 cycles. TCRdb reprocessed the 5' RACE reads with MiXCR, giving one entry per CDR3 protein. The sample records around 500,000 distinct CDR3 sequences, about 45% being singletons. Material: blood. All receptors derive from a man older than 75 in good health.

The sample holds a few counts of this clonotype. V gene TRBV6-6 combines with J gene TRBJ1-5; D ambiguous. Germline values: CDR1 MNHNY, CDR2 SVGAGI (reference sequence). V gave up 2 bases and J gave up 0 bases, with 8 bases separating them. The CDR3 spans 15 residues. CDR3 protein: CASSYIRASNQPQHF. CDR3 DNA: TGTGCCAGCAGTTACATCAGAGCTAGCAATCAGCCCCAGCATTTT.

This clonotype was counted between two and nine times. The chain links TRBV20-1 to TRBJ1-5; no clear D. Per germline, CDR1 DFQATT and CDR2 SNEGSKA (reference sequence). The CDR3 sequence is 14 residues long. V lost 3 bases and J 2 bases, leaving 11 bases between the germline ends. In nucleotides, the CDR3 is TGCAGTGCTAGCGCCGGTGTTGGCAATCAGCCCCAGCATTTT. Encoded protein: CSASAGVGNQPQHF.

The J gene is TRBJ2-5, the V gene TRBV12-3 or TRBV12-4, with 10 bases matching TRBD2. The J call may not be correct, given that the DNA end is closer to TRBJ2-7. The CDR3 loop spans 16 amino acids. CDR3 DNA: TGTGCCAGCAGTCTTGAAATAGCGGGAGGAGGATACGAGCAGTACTTC. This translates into CASSLEIAGGGYEQYF.

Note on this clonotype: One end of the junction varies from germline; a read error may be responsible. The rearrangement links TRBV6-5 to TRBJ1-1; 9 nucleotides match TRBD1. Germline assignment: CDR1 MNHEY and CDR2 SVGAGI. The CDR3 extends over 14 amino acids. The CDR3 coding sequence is TGTGTCAGCACCCGACTGGACAGGGGCACTGAAGCTTTCTTT. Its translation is CVSTRLDRGTEAFF.

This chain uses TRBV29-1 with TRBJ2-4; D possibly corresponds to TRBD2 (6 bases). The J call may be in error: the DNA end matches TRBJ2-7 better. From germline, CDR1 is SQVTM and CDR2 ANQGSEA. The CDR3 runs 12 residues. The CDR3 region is CSVRRDGYEQYF. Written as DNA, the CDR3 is TGCAGCGTTAGGCGGGATGGGTACGAGCAGTACTTC.

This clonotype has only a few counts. CDR3 sequence reads: CASSTPGQGFETQYF. CDR3 DNA: TGTGCCAGCAGTACCCCGGGACAGGGATTCGAGACCCAGTACTTC. The V gene is TRBV12-3 or TRBV12-4, the J gene TRBJ2-5, with 9 bases fitting TRBD1. V dropped 5 bases and J dropped 5; count of bases not matched to a gene: 9. This CDR3 contains 15 residues.

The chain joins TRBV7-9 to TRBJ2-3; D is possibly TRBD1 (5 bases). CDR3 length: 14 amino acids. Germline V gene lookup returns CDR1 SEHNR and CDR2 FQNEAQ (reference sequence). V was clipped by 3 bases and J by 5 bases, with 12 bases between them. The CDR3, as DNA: TGTGCCAGCAGCTTTTGGCAGGGAAGAGATACGCAGTATTTT. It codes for CASSFWQGRDTQYF.

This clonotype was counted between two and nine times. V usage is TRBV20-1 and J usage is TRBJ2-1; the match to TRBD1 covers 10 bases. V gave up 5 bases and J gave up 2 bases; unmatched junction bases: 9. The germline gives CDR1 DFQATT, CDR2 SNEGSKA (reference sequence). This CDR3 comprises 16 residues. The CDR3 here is CSAGQGGGRTYNEQFF. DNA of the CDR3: TGCAGTGCTGGACAGGGGGGGGGACGAACCTACAATGAGCAGTTCTTC.

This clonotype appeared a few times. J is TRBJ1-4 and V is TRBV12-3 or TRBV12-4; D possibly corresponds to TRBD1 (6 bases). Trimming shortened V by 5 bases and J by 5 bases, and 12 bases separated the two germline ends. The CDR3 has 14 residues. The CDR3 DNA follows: TGTGCCAGCAGTCCACAGGGTAGGAATGAAAAACTGTTTTTT. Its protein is CASSPQGRNEKLFF.

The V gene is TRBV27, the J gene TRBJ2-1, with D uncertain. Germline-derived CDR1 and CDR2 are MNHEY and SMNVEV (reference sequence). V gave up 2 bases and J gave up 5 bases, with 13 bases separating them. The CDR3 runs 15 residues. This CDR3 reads CASSLRISANNEQFF. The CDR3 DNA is TGTGCCAGCAGTTTACGTATAAGCGCAAACAATGAGCAGTTCTTC.

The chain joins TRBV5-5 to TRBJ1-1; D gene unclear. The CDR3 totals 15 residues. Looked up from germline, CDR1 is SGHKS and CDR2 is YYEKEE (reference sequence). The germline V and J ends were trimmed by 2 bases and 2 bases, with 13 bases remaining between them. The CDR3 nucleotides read TGTGCCAGCAGCTTAGGGCAGTGGGCCAACACTGAAGCTTTCTTT. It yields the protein CASSLGQWANTEAFF.

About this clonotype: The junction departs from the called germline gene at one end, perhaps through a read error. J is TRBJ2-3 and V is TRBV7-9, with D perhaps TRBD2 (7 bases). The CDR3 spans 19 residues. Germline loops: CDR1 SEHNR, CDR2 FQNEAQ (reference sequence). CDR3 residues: CASSPTGTGGPRGTDAQYF. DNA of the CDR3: TGTGCCAGCAGCCCCACCGGGACGGGGGGCCCGAGGGGCACAGATGCGCAGTATTTT.

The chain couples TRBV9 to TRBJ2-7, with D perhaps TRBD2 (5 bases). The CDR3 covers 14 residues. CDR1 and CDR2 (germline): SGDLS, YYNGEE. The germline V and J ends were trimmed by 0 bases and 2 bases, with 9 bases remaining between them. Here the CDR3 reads CASSVEDFPYEQYF. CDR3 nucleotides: TGTGCCAGCAGCGTAGAGGACTTTCCCTACGAGCAGTACTTC.